The subject of this entry is one T cell receptor (beta chain). This sample's treatment: around 19 received Ad26.COV2.S at low or high dose, single or two shots; roughly 5 received placebo; per-sample allocation not given. Collection of samples fell on day 63 after the first vaccine or placebo injection. The CDR3 spans 14 residues. Trimming removed 2 bases from V and 6 bases from J, with 12 bases in between. CDR1 and CDR2 from the germline V gene are MNHEY and SVGAGI. The protocol was immunoSEQ multiplex PCR, while the TCRdb copy is restricted to in-frame clones and leaves out a portion. The sample holds roughly 270,000 clones; around 87% are singletons and the top ten take about 3.1%. The sample is drawn from a study of Ad26.COV2.S vaccination and SARS-CoV-2 variants.

This rearrangement joins TRBV6-5 to TRBJ2-3; D may be TRBD1 (5 bases). The sequencing used peripheral blood, collected in a trial of Ad26.COV2.S vaccine versus placebo. The sequence derives from a person aged 18 to 65 who received the Ad26.COV2.S COVID-19 vaccine or a placebo. Here the CDR3 reads CASSYRQPRDTQYF. As DNA, the CDR3 is TGTGCCAGCAGTTACCGACAGCCACGGGATACGCAGTATTTT.